This T cell receptor beta chain is drawn from a study of cytomegalovirus exposure and HLA in healthy donors. PCR involved 60 Vbeta and 13 Jbeta primers. Sequencing used immunoSEQ multiplex PCR; TCRdb keeps in-frame clones, though not all of them. Found here are roughly 120,000 clones, around 75% of them singletons; the top ten hold 1.5% to 2%. This CDR3 spans 17 amino acids. The ends lost 3 bases at V and 1 base at J; junction bases unmatched: 8. Germline V gene data show CDR1 as LNHDA and CDR2 as SQIVND (reference sequence). What was sequenced was PBMCs. The sequence came from a woman between 18 and 30 years old in good health and CMV-seronegative. This chain links TRBV19 with TRBJ1-4; 7 nucleotides align to TRBD1. The CDR3 reads CASSIGDRAGTNEKLFF. In DNA, the CDR3 is TGTGCCAGTAGTATTGGCGACAGGGCGGGAACTAATGAAAAACTGTTTTTT.